A single sample gave rise to the 19 T cell receptor beta chains below, sequenced in a study of control samples from healthy donors and cancer patients. Sequencing was performed with immunoSEQ multiplex PCR; in TCRdb, only in-frame clones are kept and a portion is missing. The profile shows roughly 59,000 clones, under 95% of them singletons. What was sequenced was PBMCs. The receptors here all came from a middle-aged man with colorectal cancer.

The chain employs TRBV10-3 and TRBJ1-1, with TRBD1 matching over 8 bases. Germline CDR1 ENHRY, CDR2 SYGVKD. Germline trimming cut 6 bases from V and 6 bases from J; bases unmatched to any gene: 12. The CDR3 runs to 15 residues. The CDR3 here is CAIRDSTGEVAEAFF. DNA of the CDR3: TGTGCCATCAGGGATTCGACAGGGGAGGTGGCTGAAGCTTTCTTT.

The V and J genes are TRBV7-9 and TRBJ1-3; no definite D call. V was pared by 5 bases and J by 4 bases, with 15 bases between. CDR1 is SEHNR and CDR2 is FQNEAQ in the germline V gene (reference sequence). The CDR3 has 15 amino acids. DNA of the CDR3: TGTGCCAGCAGCCCTACGACGAGTCCCGGAAACACCATATATTTT. The encoded protein is CASSPTTSPGNTIYF.

The chain links TRBV7-3 to TRBJ2-7; tentative D call: TRBD1 (7 bases). Trimming shortened V by 5 bases and J by 4 bases, and 18 bases separated the two germline ends. The germline V gene has CDR1 SGHTA and CDR2 FQGTGA. The CDR3 loop spans 15 amino acids. Written as DNA, the CDR3 is TGTGCCAGCAGCCCGAGGGGGCAGGGAGGTTACGAGCAGTACTTC. This gives the protein CASSPRGQGGYEQYF.

This clone was detected only a few times. The rearrangement uses TRBV7-9 and TRBJ1-1, with D unresolved. Germline lookup yields CDR1 SEHNR and CDR2 FQNEAQ (reference sequence). Trimming left V 9 bases short and J 0 bases short, with 8 bases between. The CDR3 length is 12 residues. This CDR3 is CASGRLNTEAFF. The DNA of the CDR3 is TGTGCCAGTGGGCGATTGAACACTGAAGCTTTCTTT.

This clone was counted between two and nine times. V usage is TRBV19 and J usage is TRBJ1-6; perhaps TRBD1 as D (5 bases). Germline CDR1 and CDR2: LNHDA and SQIVND (reference sequence). V was shortened by 6 bases and J by 10 bases, with 19 bases between the two germline ends. This CDR3 region has 15 residues. CDR3 nucleotide sequence: TGTGCCAGTAGGGACCGGGGACCTCAGGGCTCACCCCTCCACTTT. As protein: CASRDRGPQGSPLHF.

The rearrangement joins TRBV2 to TRBJ1-4; 8 nucleotides match TRBD1. Germline assignment: CDR1 SNHLY and CDR2 FYNNEI. V shed 5 bases and J 8 bases; nucleotides not matched to a gene: 7. The CDR3 is 14 amino acids. CDR3 residues: CASSLTGGHEKLFF. The CDR3 bases are TGTGCCAGCAGTCTTACAGGGGGACACGAAAAACTGTTTTTT.

This clone was counted once. The chain recombines TRBV3-1 (or the pseudogene TRBV3-2) with TRBJ2-3; TRBD2 matches at 10 bases. There are 17 residues in the CDR3. Germline loops: CDR1 LGHDT, CDR2 YNNKEL (reference sequence). V dropped 3 bases and J dropped 4; count of bases not matched to a gene: 10. In nucleotides, the CDR3 is TGTGCCAGCAGCCACCCCTTGAGCGGGGGGGCCCCAGATACGCAGTATTTT. It encodes CASSHPLSGGAPDTQYF.

The chain recombines TRBV2 with TRBJ2-5, with D perhaps matching TRBD2 (5 bases). The V end lost 1 base, the J end lost 1 base, and 7 bases lay between the germline ends. The length of the CDR3 is 14 residues. Germline V gives CDR1 SNHLY, CDR2 FYNNEI. Written as DNA, the CDR3 is TGTGCCAGCAGTGAAGGAGGGATCCAAGAGACCCAGTACTTC. Protein: CASSEGGIQETQYF.

The V and J genes are TRBV5-1 and TRBJ2-4, with TRBD1 matching 7 bases. Trimming removed 1 base from V and 5 bases from J; junction bases left unmatched: 9. The germline gives CDR1 SGHRS, CDR2 YFSETQ. CDR3 size: 16 residues. The CDR3 reads CASSLNPTGIENIQYF. The CDR3 region has the DNA TGCGCCAGCAGCTTGAATCCGACAGGGATTGAAAACATTCAGTACTTC.

This chain joins TRBV19 and TRBJ2-7, with D perhaps given as TRBD1 or TRBD2 (6 bases each). CDR1 and CDR2 from the germline V gene are LNHDA and SQIVND (reference sequence). V lost 3 bases to trimming and J lost 4 bases, with 13 bases between them. This CDR3 is 14 amino acids long. In DNA, the CDR3 is TGTGCCAGTAGTATGGGGGGCTCAGATTACGAGCAGTACTTC. As protein: CASSMGGSDYEQYF.

The V gene is TRBV9, the J gene TRBJ1-1; D is unclear. The ends were cut back, 2 bases at V and 6 bases at J, with 8 bases in the middle. The CDR3 spans 12 residues. From germline, CDR1 is SGDLS and CDR2 YYNGEE. CDR3 amino acids: CASSVGSAEAFF. The CDR3 bases are TGTGCCAGCAGCGTGGGTAGCGCTGAAGCTTTCTTT.

CDR3 sequence reads: CASSSGINRAQYF. DNA for the CDR3: TGTGCCAGCAGCTCGGGGATCAACCGCGCGCAGTATTTT. The gene calls are TRBV5-8 and TRBJ2-3; TRBD2 might be the D (5 bases). The CDR3 covers 13 residues. CDR1 and CDR2 from the germline V gene are SGHTS and YDEGEE. V lost 3 bases to trimming and J lost 10 bases, with 15 bases between them.

This rearrangement joins TRBV5-1 to TRBJ1-5; D is possibly TRBD1 (5 bases). Trimming stripped 2 bases from V and 0 bases from J, with 9 bases between. From germline, CDR1 is SGHRS and CDR2 YFSETQ. The CDR3 covers 15 residues. CDR3 in amino acids: CASSLGTDSNQPQHF. In nucleotides, the CDR3 is TGCGCCAGCAGCTTAGGGACGGATAGCAATCAGCCCCAGCATTTT.

The rearrangement joins TRBV10-3 to TRBJ2-3, with no clear D. Germline assignment: CDR1 ENHRY and CDR2 SYGVKD. Trimming took off 2 bases at V and 2 bases at J, with 5 bases between the two ends. The CDR3 runs to 13 residues. CDR3 nucleotide sequence: TGTGCCATCAGTGAGCCTCCCACAGATACGCAGTATTTT. It codes for CAISEPPTDTQYF.

The genes are TRBV5-1 and TRBJ2-7, with D hard to call. The CDR3 runs 15 residues. From germline, CDR1 is SGHRS and CDR2 YFSETQ. V lost 2 bases and J lost 0, with 12 bases in between. The CDR3 DNA reads TGCGCCAGCAGCTTATCCCCAGACAACTCCTACGAGCAGTACTTC. Translating it yields CASSLSPDNSYEQYF.

The V call is TRBV11-2, the J call TRBJ2-1; tentatively, D is TRBD2 (5 bases). The germline V gene encodes CDR1 SGHAT and CDR2 FQNNGV. The ends were cut back, 1 base at V and 5 bases at J, with 9 bases in the middle. The length of the CDR3 is 14 residues. CDR3 nucleotides: TGTGCCAGCAGCTTAGTTGTCGGGAACAATGAGCAGTTCTTC. It encodes CASSLVVGNNEQFF.

V is TRBV7-2 and J is TRBJ1-4; 8 bases match TRBD1. This CDR3 comprises 16 residues. Unmatched junction bases numbered 7, after V lost 0 bases and J lost 7 bases. Germline V gives CDR1 SGHTA, CDR2 FQGNSA. The CDR3 spells CASSLALQGAVEKLFF. The DNA for the CDR3 is TGTGCCAGCAGCTTAGCGCTTCAGGGGGCGGTTGAAAAACTGTTTTTT.

The rearrangement links TRBV18 to TRBJ1-4, with 9 positions matching TRBD1. From germline, CDR1 is KGHSH and CDR2 LQKENI. The CDR3 extends over 14 amino acids. V dropped 2 bases and J dropped 8; count of bases not matched to a gene: 3. This CDR3 is CASSPTGGVEKLFF. CDR3 coding DNA: TGTGCCAGCTCACCAACAGGGGGCGTGGAAAAACTGTTTTTT.

The chain has TRBV29-1 and TRBJ2-3, with 8 bases lining up with TRBD2. Looked up from germline, CDR1 is SQVTM and CDR2 is ANQGSEA. The CDR3 loop spans 17 amino acids. The junction had 12 bases not matched to a gene; V was cut back by 3 bases and J by 1 base. CDR3 nucleotide sequence: TGCAGCGTTGAGCTTCTTACGGGACTAGTTCGCACAGATACGCAGTATTTT. Translated: CSVELLTGLVRTDTQYF.